A selection of T cell receptor beta chains follows, all from one sample in a study of cytomegalovirus exposure and HLA in healthy donors. Clones were sequenced by immunoSEQ multiplex PCR, and TCRdb holds only the in-frame ones, with some missing. The sample lists 150,000 to 200,000 clones, around 77% occurring once. The sample taken for sequencing was PBMCs. The source of these receptors is a woman in her twenties or thirties in good health and CMV-seropositive. The CDR3 runs from the conserved cysteine through the conserved F or W. A D gene is named only where the DNA matches it firmly. A clone size is listed for some rows: how often the clone was seen (once, few, many), or a class if it is expanded.

CDR3 length	J gene	D gene	V gene	clone size	CDR3 protein	CDR3 DNA
18	TRBJ2-1	TRBD2	TRBV5-1	.	CASSLDLAGHISYNEQFF	TGCGCCAGCAGCTTGGACCTAGCGGGACACATCTCCTACAATGAGCAGTTCTTC
11	TRBJ2-7	TRBD1	TRBV28	.	CASNSIQGEYF	TGTGCCAGCAACTCAATCCAGGGGGAGTACTTC
16	TRBJ2-7	TRBD1	TRBV5-1	.	CASSRAVGQPSYEQYF	TGCGCCAGCAGCCGGGCAGTGGGACAGCCGTCCTACGAGCAGTACTTC
14	TRBJ2-3	.	TRBV5-5	.	CASSLFLSTDTQYF	TGTGCCAGCAGCTTATTCCTAAGCACAGATACGCAGTATTTT
16	TRBJ1-2	.	TRBV7-6	.	CASSLGSQGNSYGYTF	TGTGCCAGCAGCTTAGGATCACAGGGTAACAGCTATGGCTACACCTTC
14	TRBJ2-7	.	TRBV14	.	CASSQGTGTYEQYF	TGTGCCAGCAGCCAAGGGACCGGGACCTACGAGCAGTACTTC
16	TRBJ2-2	TRBD2	TRBV7-9	.	CASSLALAGDTGELFF	TGTGCCAGCAGCTTAGCTCTAGCGGGAGACACCGGGGAGCTGTTTTTT
18	TRBJ2-1	TRBD2	TRBV19	.	CASSPEGSGIELYNEQFF	TGTGCCAGTAGCCCGGAAGGTAGCGGGATAGAACTTTACAATGAGCAGTTCTTC
14	TRBJ1-3	.	TRBV5-4	.	CASSPQGTGNTIYF	TGTGCCAGCAGCCCTCAGGGTACTGGAAACACCATATATTTT
13	TRBJ2-3	TRBD1	TRBV2	.	CASGQEITDTQYF	TGTGCCAGCGGACAGGAGATCACAGATACGCAGTATTTT
13	TRBJ2-3	TRBD2	TRBV10-3	few	CAIGTSGIDTQYF	TGTGCCATCGGGACTAGCGGGATAGATACGCAGTATTTT
19	TRBJ1-4	TRBD1	TRBV6-1	.	CASSEGGGGSANSNEKLFF	TGTGCCAGCAGTGAAGGTGGAGGGGGCTCGGCCAACTCTAATGAAAAACTGTTTTTT
17	TRBJ1-3	TRBD1	TRBV18	.	CASSPRGTVNSGNTIYF	TGTGCCAGCTCACCACGAGGGACAGTGAACTCTGGAAACACCATATATTTT
14	TRBJ1-2	TRBD1	TRBV27	.	CASSSRITGVGYTF	TGTGCCAGCAGTTCTCGTATCACAGGGGTTGGCTACACCTTC
15	TRBJ2-3	.	TRBV5-4	.	CASSSRWGSGDTQYF	TGTGCCAGCAGCTCCCGGTGGGGCTCAGGAGATACGCAGTATTTT
15	TRBJ2-3	.	TRBV30	.	CAWSTPRGTTDTQYF	TGTGCCTGGAGTACCCCCCGGGGTACCACAGATACGCAGTATTTT
14	TRBJ2-5	.	TRBV30	.	CAWSTGTLQETQYF	TGTGCCTGGTCGACAGGCACCCTCCAAGAGACCCAGTACTTC
17	TRBJ2-5	TRBD2	TRBV9	.	CASSLGTSGGAGETQYF	TGTGCCAGCAGCCTCGGGACTAGCGGGGGGGCAGGGGAGACCCAGTACTTC
17	TRBJ1-1	TRBD1	TRBV7-9	.	CASSLAGGDRGGTEAFF	TGTGCCAGCAGCTTAGCCGGGGGGGACAGGGGAGGCACTGAAGCTTTCTTT
13	TRBJ2-7	.	TRBV10-3	.	CAIKAQAGYEQYF	TGTGCCATCAAGGCGCAAGCGGGCTACGAGCAGTACTTC